This TCR beta chain was recorded in a study of HIV-infected patients and healthy controls. Overall study: The CD4:CD8 ratio increased slightly in early therapy, but CD8 counts showed no consistent change. General study results and limits: The authors saw processing only sixteen HIV-infected individuals as a major limitation on generality. No HLA typing of donors was done in this study.

This clonotype was seen a few times. Its target is unknown. All unsorted peripheral T cells were captured because whole blood was used without fractionation. RNA came from approximately 2.5 ml of peripheral blood. Alpha and beta constant-region primers primed reverse transcription of around 540 ng RNA. Using multiplexing indices, alpha and beta chain libraries were generated apart by chain-specific third strand synthesis. TCRdb redid the calling of the 5' RACE reads with MiXCR, one entry per CDR3 protein. The table has around 7,100 distinct CDR3 sequences, approximately 10% seen once. Trimming at V came to 0 bases and at J to 12 bases, leaving 0 bases not matched to a gene. The CDR3 covers 12 residues. The germline V gene has CDR1 SNHLY and CDR2 FYNNEI.

The receptor comes from an adult with HIV infection. Sequencing was performed on blood, taken before antiretroviral therapy. The chain recombines TRBV2 with TRBJ2-1; 9 bases map to TRBD1. CDR3 sequence: CASSEADRGQFF. CDR3 sequence (DNA): TGTGCCAGCAGTGAAGCGGACAGGGGGCAGTTCTTC.